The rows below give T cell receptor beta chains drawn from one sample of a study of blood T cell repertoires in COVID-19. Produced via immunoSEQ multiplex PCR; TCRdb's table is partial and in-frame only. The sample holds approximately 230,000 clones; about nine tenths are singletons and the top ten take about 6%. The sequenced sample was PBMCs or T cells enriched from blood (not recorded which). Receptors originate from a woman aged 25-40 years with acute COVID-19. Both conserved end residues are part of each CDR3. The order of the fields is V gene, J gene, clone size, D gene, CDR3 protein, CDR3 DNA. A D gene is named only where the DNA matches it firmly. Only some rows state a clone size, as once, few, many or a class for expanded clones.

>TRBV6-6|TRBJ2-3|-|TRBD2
CASTRSGISTDTQYF
TGTGCCAGCACCCGTAGCGGGATAAGCACAGATACGCAGTATTTT
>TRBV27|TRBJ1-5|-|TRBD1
CASSPQGSNQPQHF
TGTGCCAGCAGTCCACAGGGGAGCAATCAGCCCCAGCATTTT
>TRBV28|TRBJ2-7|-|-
CASSLAEPYEQYF
TGTGCCAGCAGTTTGGCAGAACCCTACGAGCAGTACTTC
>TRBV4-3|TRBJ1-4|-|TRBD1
CASSQDYRGQGLEKLFF
TGCGCCAGCAGCCAAGATTATAGGGGACAGGGGCTTGAAAAACTGTTTTTT
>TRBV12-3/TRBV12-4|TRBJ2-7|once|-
CASIRGEQYF
TGTGCCAGCATCCGGGGCGAGCAGTACTTC
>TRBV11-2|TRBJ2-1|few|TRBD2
CASSLGGGGTYNEQFF
TGTGCCAGCAGCTTAGGCGGGGGGGGCACCTACAATGAGCAGTTCTTC
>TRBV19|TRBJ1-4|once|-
CASSRDWGEKLFF
TGTGCCAGTAGCCGGGACTGGGGGGAAAAACTGTTTTTT
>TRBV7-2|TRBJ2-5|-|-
CASSLVGGETQYF
TGTGCCAGCAGCTTAGTGGGAGGAGAGACCCAGTACTTC
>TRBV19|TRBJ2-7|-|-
CASSMSGSGAYEQYF
TGTGCCAGTAGTATGTCGGGGTCAGGAGCCTACGAGCAGTACTTC
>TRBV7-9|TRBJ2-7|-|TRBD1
CASTRTGGAYEQYF
TGTGCCAGCACCAGGACAGGGGGCGCCTACGAGCAGTACTTC
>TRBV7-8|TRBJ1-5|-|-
CASSRTRYSNQPQHF
TGTGCCAGCAGCCGGACACGGTATAGCAATCAGCCCCAGCATTTT
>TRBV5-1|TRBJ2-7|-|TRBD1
CASSLARQGNEQYF
TGCGCCAGCAGCTTGGCGCGACAGGGAAACGAGCAGTACTTC
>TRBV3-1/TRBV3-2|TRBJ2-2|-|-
CASSQGGAGELFF
TGTGCCAGCAGCCAAGGGGGGGCCGGGGAGCTGTTTTTT
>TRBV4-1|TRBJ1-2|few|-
CASSQDSLNYGYTF
TGCGCCAGCAGCCAAGATTCCCTTAACTATGGCTACACCTTC
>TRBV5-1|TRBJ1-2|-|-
CASSLGQATNYGYTF
TGCGCCAGCAGCTTGGGACAGGCAACTAACTATGGCTACACCTTC
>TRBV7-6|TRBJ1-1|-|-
CASSLTGKSKNTEAFF
TGTGCCAGCAGCTTAACCGGGAAGTCGAAGAACACTGAAGCTTTCTTT
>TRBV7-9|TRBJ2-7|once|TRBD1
CASSLWTGDYEQYF
TGTGCCAGCAGCTTGTGGACAGGGGACTACGAGCAGTACTTC
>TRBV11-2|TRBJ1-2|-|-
CASSLGLAAYGYTF
TGTGCCAGCAGCTTAGGCCTGGCGGCCTATGGCTACACCTTC
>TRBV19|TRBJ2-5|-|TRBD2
CASSFSGANQETQYF
TGTGCCAGTAGTTTTAGCGGGGCAAACCAAGAGACCCAGTACTTC
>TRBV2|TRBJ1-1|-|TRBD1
CASSDPNTPGQRNTEAFF
TGTGCCAGCAGCGACCCTAACACCCCGGGACAGAGGAACACTGAAGCTTTCTTT
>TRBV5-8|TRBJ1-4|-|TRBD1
CASSPGRQGRGEKLFF
TGTGCCAGCAGCCCTGGACGACAGGGTAGAGGGGAAAAACTGTTTTTT
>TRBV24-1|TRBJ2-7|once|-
CATSDLPPNRETKSYEQYF
TGTGCCACCAGTGATTTGCCTCCTAATAGAGAAACCAAATCCTACGAGCAGTACTTC
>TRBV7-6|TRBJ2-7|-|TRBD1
CASSAPSRRGIGTGLNEQYF
TGTGCCAGCAGCGCACCGTCTCGACGTGGGATCGGGACAGGGCTTAACGAGCAGTACTTC
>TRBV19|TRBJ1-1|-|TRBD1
CASSSPGQGVEAFF
TGTGCCAGTAGTTCACCGGGACAGGGTGTTGAAGCTTTCTTT